This T cell receptor beta chain stems from a study of identical twins. Study-level points and caveats: While abundant cord blood beta clonotypes carried fewer insertions, memory repertoires showed no such pattern. Beta out-of-frame sequences displayed a weaker excess of sharing between twins. Conclusions leaned on cross-sectional statistical analysis and did not track the same donors over time.

Concerning this clonotype itself: As yet, its antigen is unknown.

Healthy Caucasians made up all donors. TCRdb ran MiXCR on the 5' RACE reads and lists one entry per CDR3 protein. The data contain around 370,000 distinct CDR3 sequences, 7% to 9.5% of them seen just once; the ten biggest clones take up under 9.5%. The length of the CDR3 is 15 residues. CDR1 is LNHDA and CDR2 is SQIVND in the germline V gene (reference sequence). V was pared by 3 bases and J by 2 bases, with 2 bases of the junction left unmatched. The sample consisted of naive T cells sorted from blood. The V and J genes are TRBV19 and TRBJ2-1; TRBD1 agrees at 9 bases. The sequence derives from a woman aged 45-65 years in good health. Here the CDR3 DNA reads TGTGCCAGTAGTATTACAGGGGGCCCCTACAATGAGCAGTTCTTC. The encoded protein is CASSITGGPYNEQFF.